A single sample gave rise to the 8 T cell receptor beta chains below, sequenced in a study of T-cell memory formation after mild COVID-19 (dated by TCRdb to the early 2020s). The library was prepared using 5' RACE. Sequencer: Illumina NovaSeq 6000. The public sequencing data were trimmed at Q25 with fastp and processed into clonotypes with MiXCR by TCRdb, which kept only in-frame beta chains. Each record represents a unique CDR3 protein, reported with the most common genes and DNA among its rows. The table for this sample lists 300,000 to 350,000 distinct CDR3 sequences; 13% to 15% of them were counted only once. The top ten hold about 21% of the sample. The sequenced sample was PBMCs or a T cell subset sorted from them (not recorded which). Receptors originate from a young man who had mild COVID-19 (a few samples of this study predate the infection). The sample titles of this study are shuffled in the database, so cell type and time point are left out; the donor was told from shared clones.

This clonotype has a count of ten or more. The chain employs TRBV6-5 and TRBJ2-1, with D perhaps TRBD1 (5 bases). Germline assignment: CDR1 MNHEY and CDR2 SVGAGI. This CDR3 is 13 amino acids long. V lost 6 bases and J 8 bases, leaving 14 bases between the germline ends. The CDR3 loop reads CASSPQGSHEQFF. DNA for the CDR3: TGTGCCAGCAGCCCCCAGGGTAGCCATGAGCAGTTCTTC.

This clonotype was counted only a few times. The V call is TRBV6-2 or TRBV6-3, the J call TRBJ1-5; the D gene is possibly TRBD1 (5 bases). V was shortened by 0 bases and J by 3 bases, with 27 bases between the two germline ends. Germline-derived CDR1 and CDR2 are MNHEY and SVGEGT. The CDR3 is made up of 21 amino acids. CDR3 sequence reads: CASSYSTIRGSWGFSNQPQHF. The CDR3 DNA reads as TGTGCCAGCAGTTACTCGACCATCCGGGGCTCTTGGGGATTCTCCAATCAGCCCCAGCATTTT.

The gene calls are TRBV7-2 and TRBJ2-7; D is possibly TRBD1 or TRBD2 (6 bases each). The V gene lost 1 base and the J gene lost 3 bases, with 13 bases spanning the gap. The CDR3 loop spans 15 amino acids. In germline, CDR1 is SGHTA, CDR2 FQGNSA. CDR3 amino acids: CASSLVRGLGYEQYF. The CDR3 nucleotides read TGTGCCAGCAGCTTAGTCCGGGGGCTCGGCTACGAGCAGTACTTC. Full variable domain (remainder filled in from reference TRBV7-2 and TRBJ2-7): GAGVSQSPSNKVTEKGKDVELRCDPISGHTALYWYRQSLGQGLEFLIYFQGNSAPDKSGLPSDRFSAERTGGSVSTLTIQRTQQEDSAVYLCASSLVRGLGYEQYFGPGTRLTVT.

This clonotype was found a few times. The chain recombines TRBV9 with TRBJ1-2, with a possible D match to TRBD1 (6 bases). The germline CDR1 and CDR2 sequences are SGDLS and YYNGEE. The CDR3 totals 14 residues. The CDR3 here is CASAKGVEDYGYTF. The DNA for the CDR3 is TGTGCGTCGGCGAAGGGGGTCGAAGACTATGGCTACACCTTC.

This clonotype occurred a few times. The V and J genes are TRBV29-1 and TRBJ1-5; 7 bases agree with TRBD1. The V gene's germline CDR1 is SQVTM and CDR2 ANQGSEA. The CDR3 has 13 residues. V was pared by 7 bases and J by 4 bases, with 7 bases of the junction left unmatched. The CDR3 DNA reads as TGCAGCGCTGCCCCAGGGGGGAATCAGCCCCAGCATTTT. Translated: CSAAPGGNQPQHF.

The chain combines TRBV29-1 with TRBJ1-4; unclear D gene. V dropped 5 bases and J dropped 6 bases, with 7 bases sitting between them. The germline V gene has CDR1 SQVTM and CDR2 ANQGSEA. This CDR3 has 11 amino acids. CDR3 DNA sequence: TGCAGCGTTTGGACGTATGAAAAACTGTTTTTT. This gives the protein CSVWTYEKLFF.

The V and J genes are TRBV7-8 and TRBJ1-3, with D possibly TRBD1 on 6 matching bases. The V end was cut by 6 bases, the J end by 0 bases, with 12 bases between. This CDR3 is 15 amino acids long. CDR1 is SGHVS and CDR2 is FQNEAQ in the germline V gene. The DNA for the CDR3 is TGTGCCAGCAGTCCCGGACAGAGCTCTGGAAACACCATATATTTT. As protein: CASSPGQSSGNTIYF.

This clonotype was counted ten times or more. The CDR3 DNA follows: TGTGCCAGCAGCCTCCGACTAGCGGGTCAAGAGACCCAGTACTTC. Amino acids: CASSLRLAGQETQYF. This rearrangement joins TRBV5-6 to TRBJ2-5; 10 nucleotides line up with TRBD2. This CDR3 comprises 15 residues. Germline trimming cut 4 bases from V and 2 bases from J; bases unmatched to any gene: 5. The germline gives CDR1 SGHDT, CDR2 YYEEEE.